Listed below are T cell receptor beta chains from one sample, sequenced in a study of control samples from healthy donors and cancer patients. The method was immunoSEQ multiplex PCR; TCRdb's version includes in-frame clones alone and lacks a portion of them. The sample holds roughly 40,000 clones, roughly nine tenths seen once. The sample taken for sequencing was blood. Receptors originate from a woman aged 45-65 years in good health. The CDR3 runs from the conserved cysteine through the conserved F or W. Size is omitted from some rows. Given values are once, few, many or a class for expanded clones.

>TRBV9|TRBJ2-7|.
CASTPGTGRYEQYF
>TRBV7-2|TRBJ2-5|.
CASSSRTRQETQYF
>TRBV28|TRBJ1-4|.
CASSLGGCGGSEKLFF
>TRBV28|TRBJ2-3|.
CASSGAQGAADTQYF
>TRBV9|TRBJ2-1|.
CASSVASTGTSGGYEQFF
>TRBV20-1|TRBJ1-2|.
CSAADRDRYTF
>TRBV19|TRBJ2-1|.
CASSPGSFGTNEQFF
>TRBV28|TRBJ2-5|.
CASSKSASGGAGTQYF
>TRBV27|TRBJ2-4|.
CASSGSAKNIQYF
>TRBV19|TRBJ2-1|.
CASSIYGGGGRNEQFF
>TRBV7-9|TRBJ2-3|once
CASTSPTDTQYF
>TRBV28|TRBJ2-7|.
CASSQGPSYEQYF
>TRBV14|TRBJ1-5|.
CASSREPQYSNQPQHF
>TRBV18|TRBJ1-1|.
CASSPYSTGFTEAFF
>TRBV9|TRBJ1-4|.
CASSPRQGGNEKLFF
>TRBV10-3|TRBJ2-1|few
CAISEPLRLAGGNEQFF
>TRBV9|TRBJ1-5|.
CASSLGQGNGQPQHF
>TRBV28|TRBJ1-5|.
CASTPARWALTHNQPQHF
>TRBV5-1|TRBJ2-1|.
CASSLGDYNEQFF
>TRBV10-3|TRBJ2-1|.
CAISESRGWNNEQFF
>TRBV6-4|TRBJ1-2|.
CASSDSNRGYGYTF
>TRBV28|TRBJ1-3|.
CASSFVGQEVVNTIYF
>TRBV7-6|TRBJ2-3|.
CASSPLSGGSTDTQYF
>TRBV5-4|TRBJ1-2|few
CASSFPDRSYGYTF
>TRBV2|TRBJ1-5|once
CASSPVGGRNQPQHF
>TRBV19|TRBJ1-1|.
CASSKGPENTEAFF
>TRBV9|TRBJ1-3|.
CASSVGGVVSGNTIYF